This note documents a single TCR beta chain sequence. The antigen is unknown. The naive CD8 subset, CD45RO-negative cells positively selected for CCR7, excluded terminally differentiated effector memory CD45RA+ cells. Per the original data handling: ImmunoSEQ supplied junction-only sequences lacking quality scores, so filtering was different. Method: immunoSEQ multiplex PCR; TCRdb's copy keeps in-frame clones and lacks some. Clone size and V and J calls were adopted from that table, with D and trimming inferred from the DNA. The sample includes hundreds of thousands of clones, nearly 98% seen only once; the top ten take approximately 0.3%. CDR3 length equals 18 residues. The data derive from a study of shared clonotypes between healthy human individuals. Study-level findings and limits: With several donors compared, around 5.4% of naive CD4 clonotypes were shared.

This clonotype was sampled from a man aged 25-45 years in good health. The chain is built from TRBV21-1 and TRBJ2-7; the table's D gene call, TRBD2, was not cross checked with the DNA. TRBV21-1 constitutes a pseudogene. Sequencing was done on a sample of naive CD8+ T cells sorted from blood. The CDR3 nucleotides are TGTGCCAGCAGCGAAGACGGAGGGCTAGCGGGGATCTCCTACGAGCAGTACTTC. As protein: CASSEDGGLAGISYEQYF.